The rows below give T cell receptor beta chains drawn from one sample of a study of tumor-infiltrating lymphocytes in primary liver carcinoma. Each CDR3 protein is one row after TCRdb ran MiXCR on the multiplex PCR reads. Of about 120,000 distinct CDR3 sequences in the sample, approximately 68% were seen once. The sample was tumor-adjacent normal liver tissue. The receptors were sampled from a woman aged 60-70 years with primary liver carcinoma and hepatitis B virus infection. Each CDR3 is given with its conserved first and last residue. The order of the fields is D gene, V gene, clone size, J gene, CDR3 DNA, CDR3 protein. D genes are given only for firm matches. Expanded clones get a size class; other rows say once, few or many, or leave the size out.

-	TRBV5-1	many	TRBJ1-5	TGCGCCAGCAGCTTCATGGGAGACGGCAATCAGCCCCAGCATTTT	CASSFMGDGNQPQHF
TRBD2	TRBV6-2/TRBV6-3	-	TRBJ2-7	TGTACCAGCAGTACCCCGCGGCGGGGGATCTACGGGCAGTACTTC	CTSSTPRRGIYGQYF
-	TRBV7-9	many	TRBJ1-1	TGTGCCAGCAGCGCTGATGGACTGGTTGAAGCTTTCTTT	CASSADGLVEAFF
-	TRBV6-5	once	TRBJ2-1	TGTGCCAGTAGTTACCTGGGACACAAAAATGAGCAGTTCTTC	CASSYLGHKNEQFF
TRBD2	TRBV28	-	TRBJ2-1	TGTGACAGCAGTTTGGTAGTCGGGAGGTCCTCCTACAATGAGCAGTTCTTC	CDSSLVVGRSSYNEQFF
TRBD2	TRBV4-1	many	TRBJ2-1	TGCGCCAGCAGCCAAGAAGGGCGAGCGGGGGACAATGAGCAGTTCTTC	CASSQEGRAGDNEQFF
-	TRBV19	-	TRBJ2-7	TGTGCCAGTAACGATGGCGGGGAGCAGTACTTC	CASNDGGEQYF
TRBD1	TRBV6-2/TRBV6-3	-	TRBJ2-7	TGTGCCAGCAGTTACTCGTTCGGGACAGGGGGTTTCTACGAGCAGTATTTC	CASSYSFGTGGFYEQYF
-	TRBV29-1	-	TRBJ2-5	TGCATCGTTAAATACCAAGAGACCCAATACTTC	CIVKYQETQYF
-	TRBV28	once	TRBJ2-7	TGTGCCAGCACGTCATCTAGGCTTTACGAGCAGTACTTC	CASTSSRLYEQYF